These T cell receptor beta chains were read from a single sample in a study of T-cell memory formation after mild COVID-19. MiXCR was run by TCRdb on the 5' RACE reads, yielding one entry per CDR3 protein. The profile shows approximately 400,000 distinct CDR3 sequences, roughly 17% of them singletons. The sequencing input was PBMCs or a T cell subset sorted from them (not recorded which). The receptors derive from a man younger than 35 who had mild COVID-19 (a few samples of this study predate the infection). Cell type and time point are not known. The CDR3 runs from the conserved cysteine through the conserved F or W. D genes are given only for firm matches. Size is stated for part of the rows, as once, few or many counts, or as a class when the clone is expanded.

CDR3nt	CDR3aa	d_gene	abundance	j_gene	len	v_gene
TGCAGTGCGGCCGGGACAGGGAAGGATACGCAGTATTTT	CSAAGTGKDTQYF	TRBD1	.	TRBJ2-3	13	TRBV20-1
TGTGCCAGCACGGACGGGACAGGGGATTACAATGAGCAGTTCTTC	CASTDGTGDYNEQFF	TRBD1	many	TRBJ2-1	15	TRBV12-3/TRBV12-4
TGTGCCAGCAGCGTAGGGACAGGGTTTTTGGAACAAGAGACCCAGTACTTC	CASSVGTGFLEQETQYF	TRBD1	few	TRBJ2-5	17	TRBV9
TGTGCCAGCAGCCTTAGCCATACCTACGAGCAGTACTTC	CASSLSHTYEQYF	.	.	TRBJ2-7	13	TRBV9
TGTGCCAGCAGTTATTTCGGTACTGGGGCCAACGTCCTGACTTTC	CASSYFGTGANVLTF	.	few	TRBJ2-6	15	TRBV6-5
TGTGCCACCAGCAGAGATTTGGGGACAGGGGCCCTAGCTTTCTTT	CATSRDLGTGALAFF	TRBD1	.	TRBJ1-1	15	TRBV15
TGTGCCAGCAGGCCGGTTCAGACAGATACGCAGTATTTT	CASRPVQTDTQYF	.	once	TRBJ2-3	13	TRBV5-6
TGCAGTGCTAGAGTCGGGGGGCCCTTCACAGATACGCAGTATTTT	CSARVGGPFTDTQYF	.	.	TRBJ2-3	15	TRBV20-1
TGTGCCAGCAGTTTAGACACAGGCCAAGAGACCCAGTACTTC	CASSLDTGQETQYF	.	many	TRBJ2-5	14	TRBV27
TGCAGTGCTGGGGGCAATATGGGGGATGTTCAGCCCCAGCATTTT	CSAGGNMGDVQPQHF	.	few	TRBJ1-5	15	TRBV20-1
TGTGCCAGCAGCCCACAGGAGGGATCGGGGGGCTACACCTTC	CASSPQEGSGGYTF	.	.	TRBJ1-2	14	TRBV7-2
TGCGCCAGCAGCCCCTGGTCCCCGAACACAGATACGCAGTATTTT	CASSPWSPNTDTQYF	.	few	TRBJ2-3	15	TRBV4-1
TGCGCCAGCAGCTTGCCCAGCCAAGATACGCAGTATTTT	CASSLPSQDTQYF	.	few	TRBJ2-3	13	TRBV5-1
TGTGCCAGCAGCCGATCCCGGGGCGAAGAGACCCAGTACTTC	CASSRSRGEETQYF	.	.	TRBJ2-5	14	TRBV3-1
TGTGCCAGCAGCTCGCGGACTAGCGGCACAGATGCGCAGTATTTT	CASSSRTSGTDAQYF	TRBD2	few	TRBJ2-3	15	TRBV7-8
TGCAGCGTTGAGGACCCGGACAGGGAATATTCAGATACGCAGTATTTT	CSVEDPDREYSDTQYF	TRBD1	few	TRBJ2-3	16	TRBV29-1
TGCGCCAGCAGCCAAGGCTCCGCGAAAGGAGAAGGAAACATTCAGTACTTC	CASSQGSAKGEGNIQYF	.	few	TRBJ2-4	17	TRBV4-1
TGTGCCAGCAGTTCAGGGGGCTTACGCAATGAGCAGTTCTTC	CASSSGGLRNEQFF	TRBD1	.	TRBJ2-1	14	TRBV28
TGCAGTGCTAGAGAGGGCGGAAACACCATATATTTT	CSAREGGNTIYF	.	few	TRBJ1-3	12	TRBV20-1
TGCAGTGGCCGGGGGATCCGTATGAACACTGAAGCTTTCTTT	CSGRGIRMNTEAFF	.	.	TRBJ1-1	14	TRBV29-1
TGCGCCAGCAGCTTGGATGGGGATAGCACAGATACGCAGTATTTT	CASSLDGDSTDTQYF	.	.	TRBJ2-3	15	TRBV5-1
TGTGCCAGCAGCCGAAACCCGGGGGCCTCTCCGATCTACAATGAGCAGTTCTTC	CASSRNPGASPIYNEQFF	.	.	TRBJ2-1	18	TRBV6-5
TGTGCCAGCACAACTCCATATGGCTACACCTTC	CASTTPYGYTF	.	few	TRBJ1-2	11	TRBV12-3/TRBV12-4
TGTGCCAGCAGCTCAGGAATGCGAGCGGGGTACGAGCAGTACTTC	CASSSGMRAGYEQYF	TRBD2	few	TRBJ2-7	15	TRBV11-2